This T cell receptor beta chain was observed in a study of blood T cells in healthy people across ages. The V segment lost 5 bases and the J segment 0 bases; nucleotides outside the gene matches: 7. Germline assignment: CDR1 SEHNR and CDR2 FQNEAQ (reference sequence). The CDR3 runs 15 residues. Together with a sample-barcoded 5' primer, a J-beta primer mix was included in a second PCR lasting about 6 to 11 cycles. Using its own MiXCR run on the 5' RACE reads, TCRdb lists one record per CDR3 protein. This sample has some 1,800,000 distinct CDR3 sequences, with around 42% found just once. This clonotype was counted only a few times.

The chain recombines TRBV7-9 with TRBJ2-7, with 7 bases aligning to TRBD1. The sequenced sample consisted of blood. This receptor was taken from a human donor in good health. Written as DNA, the CDR3 is TGTGCCAGCAGCACGACACAGGGGCACTCCTACGAGCAGTACTTC. Protein product: CASSTTQGHSYEQYF.